The 28 T cell receptor beta chains below all came from one sample that was sequenced in a study of cytomegalovirus exposure and HLA in healthy donors. Researchers ran the PCR with 60 Vbeta and 13 Jbeta primers. The data were produced by immunoSEQ multiplex PCR, yet TCRdb's version contains in-frame clones alone and is incomplete. The table has more than 70,000 clones, around four fifths seen once; the top ten hold roughly 2%. Sequenced material: PBMCs. These receptors all stem from a boy younger than 18 in good health and CMV-seronegative.

V usage is TRBV15 and J usage is TRBJ2-2, with 8 bases lining up with TRBD1. The J segment lost 1 base and the V segment lost 1 base, leaving 17 bases of the junction unmatched. The CDR3 is 21 amino acids. Germline loops: CDR1 LNHNV, CDR2 YYDKDF (reference sequence). The CDR3 loop is CATSRAPWEQGGLVNTGELFF. CDR3 DNA: TGTGCCACCAGCAGAGCGCCATGGGAACAGGGGGGTTTAGTGAACACCGGGGAGCTGTTTTTT.

The rearrangement joins TRBV14 to TRBJ1-5; D remains unclear. This CDR3 contains 13 residues. Germline V lookup: CDR1 SGHDN, CDR2 FVKESK. V was pared by 4 bases and J by 4 bases, with 8 bases between. DNA for the CDR3: TGTGCCAGCAGCCCTCAACGGAATCAGCCCCAGCATTTT. This translates into CASSPQRNQPQHF.

The chain carries TRBV4-3 and TRBJ1-4, with D tentatively TRBD1 (5 bases). The CDR3 extends over 15 amino acids. Germline CDR1 is LGHNA and CDR2 is YSLEER. V was clipped by 0 bases and J by 6 bases, with 11 bases between them. The CDR3 coding sequence is TGCGCCAGCAGCCAAGATTGGGGGAGGGATGAAAAACTGTTTTTT. Translating it yields CASSQDWGRDEKLFF.

This clone has just one count. V usage is TRBV14 and J usage is TRBJ1-5; a possible D gene is TRBD1 (5 bases). The CDR3 contains 13 residues. V lost 6 bases and J lost 4, with 10 bases in between. The germline V gene encodes CDR1 SGHDN and CDR2 FVKESK. This chain's CDR3 is CASSRDWNQPQHF. In DNA, the CDR3 is TGTGCCAGCAGTCGGGACTGGAATCAGCCCCAGCATTTT.

The gene calls are TRBV4-3 and TRBJ2-3; tentatively, D is TRBD2 (5 bases). The V and J ends lost 3 bases and 3 bases respectively, with 13 bases between them. CDR3 length: 15 residues. Germline lookup yields CDR1 LGHNA and CDR2 YSLEER. CDR3 nucleotides: TGCGCCAGCAGCCACGAAGCGGATTATACAGATACGCAGTATTTT. Its protein product is CASSHEADYTDTQYF.

This chain joins TRBV4-1 and TRBJ1-4, with D possibly being TRBD1 (6 bases). CDR1 and CDR2 from the germline V gene are MGHRA and YSYEKL. The V and J ends lost 0 bases and 8 bases respectively, with 16 bases between them. This CDR3 region has 16 residues. This CDR3 reads CASSQEIGQQVEKLFF. The CDR3 DNA follows: TGCGCCAGCAGCCAAGAAATCGGACAGCAGGTCGAAAAACTGTTTTTT.

The chain employs TRBV6-5 and TRBJ2-7, with D possibly TRBD2 on 5 matching bases. V gave up 2 bases and J gave up 3 bases, with 8 bases separating them. Germline CDR1 reads MNHEY; CDR2 reads SVGAGI. The CDR3 is 13 residues long. In DNA form, the CDR3 reads TGTGCCAGCAGTTACGACGGAGGCTACGAGCAGTACTTC. Its protein is CASSYDGGYEQYF.

The J gene is TRBJ1-2, the V gene TRBV28, with TRBD1 matching 9 bases. Germline trimming cut 6 bases from V and 2 bases from J; bases unmatched to any gene: 4. This CDR3 has 14 amino acids. The germline gives CDR1 MDHEN, CDR2 SYDVKM. The CDR3 bases are TGTGCCAGCAGACCGGGACAGGGAAACTATGGCTACACCTTC. Translating it yields CASRPGQGNYGYTF.

The V and J genes are TRBV7-9 and TRBJ2-7, with 9 bases identical to TRBD1. CDR1 SEHNR and CDR2 FQNEAQ come from the germline V gene (reference sequence). After removal of 5 bases from V and 5 bases from J, the junction contained 13 bases not matched to a gene. CDR3 length equals 16 residues. CDR3 in DNA: TGTGCCAGCAGCACCGCTTCGGGACAGGGTTTGGACGAGCAGTACTTC. It codes for CASSTASGQGLDEQYF. The full variable domain, rest sourced from reference TRBV7-9 and TRBJ2-7, is DTGVSQNPRHKITKRGQNVTFRCDPISEHNRLYWYRQTLGQGPEFLTYFQNEAQLEKSRLLSDRFSAERPKGSFSTLEIQRTEQGDSAMYLCASSTASGQGLDEQYFGPGTRLTVT.

The gene calls are TRBV10-2 and TRBJ1-5, with D unclear. Germline V gives CDR1 WSHSY, CDR2 SAAADI. V gave up 1 base and J gave up 0 bases, with 10 bases separating them. This CDR3 comprises 16 residues. The CDR3 bases are TGCGCCAGCAGTGAGTGGGCAGCCGATAGCAATCAGCCCCAGCATTTT. This codes for CASSEWAADSNQPQHF.

The sample holds one count of this clone. The rearrangement links TRBV5-1 to TRBJ2-7; TRBD1 might be the D (6 bases). Trimming removed 5 bases at V and 1 base at J, with 10 bases between. Per germline, CDR1 SGHRS and CDR2 YFSETQ. The CDR3 has 13 amino acids. CDR3 sequence reads: CASRIQGSYEQYF. Here the CDR3 DNA reads TGCGCCAGCAGGATACAGGGTTCCTACGAGCAGTACTTC.

The chain carries TRBV4-2 and TRBJ2-5; TRBD2 agrees at 7 bases. V shed 4 bases, J shed 1 base, and the junction held 3 bases outside the gene matches. The CDR3 has 14 residues. Per the germline V gene, CDR1 is LGHNA and CDR2 is YNFKEQ. For the CDR3, the DNA is TGTGCCAGCAGCCCTCGGACTAGCCAAGAGACCCAGTACTTC. As protein: CASSPRTSQETQYF.

V is TRBV30 and J is TRBJ1-1; 9 nucleotides line up with TRBD1. V was clipped by 5 bases and J by 8 bases; unmatched bases: 9. Germline V gene lookup returns CDR1 GTSNPN and CDR2 SVGIG (reference sequence). The CDR3 sequence is 13 residues long. In DNA, the CDR3 is TGTGCCTGGTTGGACAGGGGAAGGAGAGAAGCTTTCTTT. This sequence encodes CAWLDRGRREAFF.

The chain joins TRBV19 to TRBJ1-5; D unresolved. V gave up 3 bases and J gave up 12 bases, with 12 bases separating them. The CDR3 contains 12 residues. Per germline, CDR1 LNHDA and CDR2 SQIVND (reference sequence). In nucleotides, the CDR3 is TGTGCCAGTAGTATTTTCAGTGGTGGCCAGCATTTT. Its protein is CASSIFSGGQHF. The complete variable domain, with remaining parts taken from reference TRBV19 and TRBJ1-5, reads DGGITQSPKYLFRKEGQNVTLSCEQNLNHDAMYWYRQDPGQGLRLIYYSQIVNDFQKGDIAEGYSVSREKKESFPLTVTSAQKNPTAFYLCASSIFSGGQHFGDGTRLSIL.

CDR3 residues: CASSARSTGTYEQYF. For the CDR3, the DNA is TGTGCCAGCAGTGCTCGATCGACAGGGACCTACGAGCAGTACTTC. The chain joins TRBV28 to TRBJ2-7; TRBD1 aligns across 7 bases. Looked up from germline, CDR1 is MDHEN and CDR2 is SYDVKM. V trimming: 5 bases; J trimming: 2 bases; junction bases outside the gene matches: 9. The length of the CDR3 is 15 residues.

V is TRBV29-1 and J is TRBJ1-2; TRBD1 aligns across 8 bases. Germline V lookup: CDR1 SQVTM, CDR2 ANQGSEA. V gave up 6 bases and J gave up 7 bases; unmatched junction bases: 4. This CDR3 spans 11 amino acids. The CDR3 DNA reads as TGCAGCGTACTGACAGGGGTTGGCTACACCTTC. Its translation is CSVLTGVGYTF.

V and J are TRBV5-1 and TRBJ2-1; D is possibly TRBD2 (6 bases). CDR3 length equals 16 residues. Germline V gene data show CDR1 as SGHRS and CDR2 as YFSETQ. With 4 bases removed from V and 0 bases from J, the gap between germline ends came to 14 bases. The CDR3 spells CASSQIATSSYNEQFF. The DNA of the CDR3 is TGCGCCAGCAGCCAGATAGCGACTAGCTCCTACAATGAGCAGTTCTTC.

The chain couples TRBV7-6 to TRBJ2-3; TRBD1 is a possible D gene (8 bases). CDR1 and CDR2 (germline): SGHVS, FNYEAQ. The CDR3 extends over 15 amino acids. With 4 bases removed from V and 4 bases from J, the gap between germline ends came to 15 bases. This CDR3 reads CASSSTGAGADTQYF. CDR3 DNA sequence: TGTGCCAGCAGCTCGACAGGGGCGGGGGCAGATACGCAGTATTTT.

The chain joins TRBV29-1 to TRBJ2-3; 10 bases align to TRBD2. The CDR3 contains 15 residues. Germline V CDR1 and CDR2: SQVTM, ANQGSEA. V lost 0 bases, J lost 3 bases, and 3 bases stayed unmatched. CDR3 residues: CSVEETSGTTDTQYF. The CDR3, as DNA: TGCAGCGTTGAAGAAACTAGCGGGACGACAGATACGCAGTATTTT.

The chain combines TRBV7-3 with TRBJ1-1; D gene unclear. The CDR3 spans 13 residues. Deletions cut 5 bases from V and 0 bases from J, with 7 bases between. Germline CDR1 and CDR2: SGHTA and FQGTGA. The DNA for the CDR3 is TGTGCCAGCAGCCATCAGTTGAACACTGAAGCTTTCTTT. It yields the protein CASSHQLNTEAFF.

This clone was recorded once. The V call is TRBV6-4, the J call TRBJ1-2, with a tentative D call TRBD1 (5 bases). Per germline, CDR1 MRHNA and CDR2 SNTAGT. V shed 2 bases and J shed 4 bases, with 14 bases lying between them. The CDR3 consists of 15 residues. The CDR3 here is CASSDQPGPAYGYTF. CDR3 coding DNA: TGTGCCAGCAGTGACCAGCCAGGGCCTGCCTATGGCTACACCTTC.

This clone was detected a few times. V and J are TRBV29-1 and TRBJ2-7, with 12 positions matching TRBD2. Germline CDR1 SQVTM, CDR2 ANQGSEA. The CDR3 is 13 residues long. V gave up 6 bases and J gave up 2 bases; unmatched junction bases: 2. The CDR3 DNA reads TGCAGCGTAGCTAGCGGGGGGGCCTACGAGCAGTACTTC. The encoded protein is CSVASGGAYEQYF.

This clone appeared once. The chain has TRBV28 and TRBJ2-5, with 7 bases matching TRBD1. There are 17 residues in the CDR3. Per germline, CDR1 MDHEN and CDR2 SYDVKM. V shed 7 bases and J 1 base; nucleotides not matched to a gene: 15. As DNA, the CDR3 is TGTGCCAGCAACTCTAGGGGGCCCGGGACAGCCCAAGAGACCCAGTACTTC. Amino acids: CASNSRGPGTAQETQYF.

Written as DNA, the CDR3 is TGTGCCTGGAGGTTGGACAGGGGACGCGTTTCCGACAACACTGAAGCTTTCTTT. This encodes CAWRLDRGRVSDNTEAFF. The chain combines TRBV30 with TRBJ1-1, with 9 bases aligning to TRBD1. The germline CDR1 and CDR2 sequences are GTSNPN and SVGIG (reference sequence). V gave up 3 bases and J gave up 2 bases; unmatched junction bases: 16. The CDR3 length is 18 residues.

The chain couples TRBV7-9 to TRBJ2-3, with 7 bases matching TRBD2. CDR1 is SEHNR and CDR2 is FQNEAQ in the germline V gene (reference sequence). The CDR3 is 15 amino acids. After removal of 4 bases from V and 0 bases from J, the junction contained 4 bases not matched to a gene. The CDR3 region is CASSWEGGSTDTQYF. The CDR3 DNA follows: TGTGCCAGCAGCTGGGAGGGCGGGAGCACAGATACGCAGTATTTT. The full variable domain, completed using reference TRBV7-9 and TRBJ2-3, is DTGVSQNPRHKITKRGQNVTFRCDPISEHNRLYWYRQTLGQGPEFLTYFQNEAQLEKSRLLSDRFSAERPKGSFSTLEIQRTEQGDSAMYLCASSWEGGSTDTQYFGPGTRLTVL.

This sequence joins TRBV28 and TRBJ1-4, with a possible D match to TRBD1 (5 bases). Trimming cost V 4 bases and J 3 bases, with 12 bases left between them. This CDR3 comprises 15 residues. Looked up from germline, CDR1 is MDHEN and CDR2 is SYDVKM. The CDR3 protein is CASSYRQPSNEKLFF. CDR3 bases: TGTGCCAGCAGTTATAGACAGCCATCTAATGAAAAACTGTTTTTT.

The rearrangement uses TRBV10-1 and TRBJ1-5, with 8 bases identical to TRBD1. J was trimmed by 5 bases and V by 2 bases; bases with no gene match: 2. The CDR3 is made up of 14 amino acids. The germline V gene has CDR1 WNHNN and CDR2 SYGVQD (reference sequence). The CDR3 region is CASSEGTGYQPQHF. For the CDR3, the DNA is TGCGCCAGCAGTGAGGGGACAGGCTATCAGCCCCAGCATTTT.

This clone occurred a few times. The chain couples TRBV6-5 to TRBJ1-1; TRBD1 agrees at 8 bases. This CDR3 contains 15 residues. Trimming removed 6 bases from V and 5 bases from J; junction bases left unmatched: 11. Per germline, CDR1 MNHEY and CDR2 SVGAGI. DNA of the CDR3: TGTGCCAGCAGGTCCCCCCGGACAGGGTGGACTGAAGCTTTCTTT. It yields the protein CASRSPRTGWTEAFF.